This T cell receptor beta chain was obtained from a study of CD8 T cells in Susac syndrome. For the study at large: Each patient with Susac syndrome, at the time of blood draw, was therapy-naive, on corticosteroids, or on intravenous immunoglobulin alone.

With random hexamers, roughly 0.45 to 1 ug RNA was reverse transcribed. Each CDR3 protein gets one entry after TCRdb re-called the immunoSEQ multiplex PCR reads with MiXCR. The sample includes about 110,000 distinct CDR3 sequences, roughly 94% of them seen just once. The study sequenced TCR beta in blood CD8+ and CD4+ T cells. All included Susac syndrome patients satisfied recently defined diagnostic criteria for definite or probable disease. This clonotype was seen a few times. The clonotype originates from a human donor with Susac syndrome. Sequencing was carried out using CD8+ T cells from PBMCs.

The CDR3 region has the DNA TGTGCCAGCAGTTCCGGTGAAAAACTGTTTTTT. It encodes CASSSGEKLFF. The chain is built from TRBV12-3 or TRBV12-4 and TRBJ1-4; D is unresolved. Deletions cut 4 bases from V and 7 bases from J, with 4 bases between. The length of the CDR3 is 11 residues.